This is a list of T cell receptor beta chains from one sample in a study of cytomegalovirus exposure and HLA in healthy donors. Using immunoSEQ multiplex PCR, the repertoire was profiled, and TCRdb retains in-frame clones only, with some absent. Of roughly 250,000 clones listed, about 83% are singletons. Sequenced: PBMCs. The origin of the receptors is a middle-aged woman in good health and CMV-seropositive. The CDR3 runs from the conserved cysteine through the conserved F or W. Fields, in order: D gene, clone size, J gene, V gene, CDR3 protein, CDR3 DNA. The D gene is left open where the match is weak. Size values are once, few and many counts, or a class for expanded clones, and some rows have none.

-	-	TRBJ1-2	TRBV19	CASSDPARGPGYTF	TGTGCCAGTAGTGACCCTGCCAGGGGCCCTGGCTACACCTTC
-	few	TRBJ2-3	TRBV30	CAWSAWRQYRANTDTQYF	TGTGCCTGGAGTGCGTGGCGACAATACAGGGCAAACACAGATACGCAGTATTTT
-	-	TRBJ2-7	TRBV11-2	CASSVLSGKYEQYF	TGTGCCAGCAGCGTCCTATCGGGAAAGTACGAGCAGTACTTC
-	-	TRBJ1-2	TRBV30	CAWTPVLIPSRGYGYTF	TGTGCCTGGACACCCGTCCTAATCCCTTCTAGGGGCTATGGCTACACCTTC
-	-	TRBJ2-7	TRBV28	CASTLSRGTAYEQYF	TGTGCCAGCACTTTAAGTAGGGGGACCGCCTACGAGCAGTACTTC
TRBD2	-	TRBJ2-4	TRBV4-3	CASSQDLTSGSSWAKNIQYF	TGCGCCAGCAGCCAAGATCTTACTAGCGGGAGCAGTTGGGCCAAAAACATTCAGTACTTC
TRBD1	few	TRBJ1-1	TRBV7-9	CSSSLATTGGSTEAFF	TGTTCCAGCAGCTTAGCTACGACAGGGGGTAGCACTGAAGCTTTCTTT
TRBD2	once	TRBJ2-7	TRBV7-2	CASSSISGDYEQYF	TGTGCCAGCAGCTCAATTAGCGGGGACTACGAGCAGTACTTC
-	-	TRBJ2-7	TRBV14	CASSQVVSYEQYF	TGTGCCAGCAGCCAAGTTGTCAGCTACGAGCAGTACTTC
TRBD1	many	TRBJ2-7	TRBV28	CASRGTGEVHEQYF	TGTGCCAGCAGGGGGACAGGGGAGGTCCACGAGCAGTACTTC
TRBD2	-	TRBJ2-7	TRBV18	CASSRSGSSYEQYF	TGTGCCAGCTCACGTAGCGGGAGCTCCTACGAGCAGTACTTC
TRBD1	-	TRBJ1-5	TRBV4-2	CASSQNTGGNQPQHF	TGTGCCAGCAGCCAGAACACAGGGGGCAATCAGCCCCAGCATTTT
TRBD1	-	TRBJ2-2	TRBV28	CASRPNTGETGELFF	TGTGCCAGCAGACCGAACACAGGGGAGACCGGGGAGCTGTTTTTT
-	-	TRBJ2-7	TRBV7-2	CASSLNGGEQYF	TGTGCCAGCAGCTTAAACGGAGGCGAGCAGTACTTC
TRBD2	-	TRBJ2-2	TRBV6-5	CASSYSGLADTGELFF	TGTGCCAGCAGTTACTCGGGACTAGCGGACACCGGGGAGCTGTTTTTT
-	-	TRBJ1-2	TRBV5-8	CASRLGPGYYGYTF	TGTGCCAGCAGGTTGGGGCCGGGGTACTATGGCTACACCTTC
-	once	TRBJ1-4	TRBV19	CASAFSVLVNEKLFF	TGTGCCAGTGCCTTTTCGGTCCTCGTTAATGAAAAACTGTTTTTT